This TCR beta chain stems from a study of T cell repertoires in cytomegalovirus infection. MiXCR, run by TCRdb on the reads, gives a single entry per CDR3 protein. This table holds about 500,000 distinct CDR3 sequences, more than 30% found once. The germline gives CDR1 SGHVS, CDR2 FNYEAQ. Trimming took off 9 bases at V and 11 bases at J, with 19 bases between the two ends. The CDR3 sequence is 12 residues long. A remark on this clonotype: As yet, its antigen is unknown.

Sample: cultured PBMCs, taken from culture after CMV antigen stimulation. V and J are TRBV7-6 and TRBJ1-1; D unresolved. The receptor's source is a human donor in good health (CMV status not recorded). Some clones in this sample may be carry-over from other donors' samples. CDR3 coding DNA: TGTGCCAGTAACCAAGTGTCCGGTGGGGCTTTCTTT. Translation gives CASNQVSGGAFF.